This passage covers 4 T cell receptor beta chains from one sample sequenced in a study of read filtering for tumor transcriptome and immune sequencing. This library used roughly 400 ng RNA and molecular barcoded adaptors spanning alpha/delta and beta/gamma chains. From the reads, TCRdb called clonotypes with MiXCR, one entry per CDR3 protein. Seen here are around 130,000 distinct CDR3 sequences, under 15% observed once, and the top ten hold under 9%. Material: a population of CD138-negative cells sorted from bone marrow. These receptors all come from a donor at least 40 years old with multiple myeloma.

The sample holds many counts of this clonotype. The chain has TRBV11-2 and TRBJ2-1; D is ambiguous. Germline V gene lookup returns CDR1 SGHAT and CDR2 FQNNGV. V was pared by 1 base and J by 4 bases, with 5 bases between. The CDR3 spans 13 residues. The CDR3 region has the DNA TGTGCCAGCAGCTTAGTAAATTACAATGAGCAGTTCTTC. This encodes CASSLVNYNEQFF.

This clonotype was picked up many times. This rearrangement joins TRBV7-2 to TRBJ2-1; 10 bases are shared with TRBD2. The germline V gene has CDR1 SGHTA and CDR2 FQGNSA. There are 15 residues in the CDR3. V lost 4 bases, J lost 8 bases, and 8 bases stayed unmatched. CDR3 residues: CASSWKAGGGHEQFF. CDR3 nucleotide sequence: TGTGCCAGCAGCTGGAAAGCGGGAGGGGGACATGAGCAGTTCTTC.

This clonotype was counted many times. The CDR3 DNA reads as TGCAGTGCTAGGCTCCCGACCGCCGGAAGGAACGAGCAGTACTTC. As protein: CSARLPTAGRNEQYF. The rearrangement links TRBV20-1 to TRBJ2-7; D is unclear. CDR3 length equals 15 residues. Trimming stripped 3 bases from V and 5 bases from J, with 20 bases between. Germline values: CDR1 DFQATT, CDR2 SNEGSKA (reference sequence).

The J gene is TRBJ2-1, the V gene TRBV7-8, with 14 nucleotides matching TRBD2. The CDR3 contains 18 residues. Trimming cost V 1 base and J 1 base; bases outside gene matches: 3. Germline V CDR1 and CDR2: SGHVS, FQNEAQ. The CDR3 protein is CASSLGTSGRRSYNEQFF. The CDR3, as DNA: TGTGCCAGCAGCTTAGGGACTAGCGGGAGGAGGTCCTACAATGAGCAGTTCTTC.